This record looks at one T cell receptor beta chain sequence and its context. Regarding treatment: roughly 19 received Ad26.COV2.S at low or high dose, single or two shots; about 5 received placebo; per-sample allocation not given. Sampling was done on day 63 after the first vaccine or placebo injection. Its platform was an Ad26 vector, and its expressed antigen was Wuhan-strain SARS-CoV-2 spike. These data are taken from a study of Ad26.COV2.S vaccination and SARS-CoV-2 variants. Profiling relied on immunoSEQ multiplex PCR, and the TCRdb table lists in-frame clones only, not all of them. The sample holds roughly 240,000 clones, 88% seen once. Sample: peripheral blood, taken in a trial of Ad26.COV2.S vaccine versus placebo. This TCR was recovered from a person between 18 and 65 years old who received the Ad26.COV2.S COVID-19 vaccine or a placebo.

The CDR3 coding sequence is TGTGCCATCAGTTCCCAGGGGGACGGAATCTACGAGCAGTACTTC. Protein sequence: CAISSQGDGIYEQYF. The chain has TRBV10-3 and TRBJ2-7, with 7 positions matching TRBD1. Germline V CDR1 and CDR2: ENHRY, SYGVKD. Losses at the gene ends were 5 bases for V and 3 bases for J; bases not matched to a gene: 10. The CDR3 has 15 residues.